These 30 T cell receptor beta chains were sequenced from one sample in a study of control samples from healthy donors and cancer patients. Only in-frame clones appear in the TCRdb table, and some are missing; sequencing was by immunoSEQ multiplex PCR. The sample contains 100,000 to 150,000 clones, less than 95% of which appear only once. Input material: blood. The source is a man younger than 30 in good health.

This clone was recorded once. The rearrangement uses TRBV20-1 and TRBJ1-1, with no clear D. V lost 3 bases to trimming and J lost 3 bases, with 2 bases between them. Looked up from germline, CDR1 is DFQATT and CDR2 is SNEGSKA (reference sequence). The CDR3 extends over 10 amino acids. The CDR3 here is CSARDTEAFF. The CDR3 bases are TGCAGTGCTAGGGACACTGAAGCTTTCTTT.

This clone was observed many times. The V call is TRBV6-6, the J call TRBJ2-7, with D possibly TRBD2 on 7 matching bases. Germline V CDR1 and CDR2: MNHNY, SVGAGI (reference sequence). V lost 6 bases and J 5 bases, leaving 14 bases between the germline ends. The CDR3 covers 13 residues. CDR3 nucleotides: TGTGCCAGCAGCCCCCGAGGGGGGGACGAGCAGTACTTC. Translated: CASSPRGGDEQYF.

To note about this clone: An end of the junction does not agree with germline; a read error may underlie this. CDR3 protein: CASREGQFGVNTEAFF. In DNA, the CDR3 is TGTGCCAGCAGGGAAGGACAGTTCGGGGTGAACACTGAAGCTTTCTTT. This chain links TRBV2 with TRBJ1-1, with D possibly being TRBD1 (6 bases). The CDR3 extends over 16 amino acids. Germline CDR1 is SNHLY and CDR2 is FYNNEI.

This clone showed up just once. This chain links TRBV4-1 with TRBJ2-3; TRBD2 aligns across 7 bases. Germline CDR1 MGHRA, CDR2 YSYEKL. V dropped 1 base and J dropped 4; count of bases not matched to a gene: 5. The CDR3 is 15 residues long. CDR3 DNA sequence: TGCGCCAGCAGCCAAGCGGGAGGTACCTCAGATACGCAGTATTTT. Its translation: CASSQAGGTSDTQYF.

The V call is TRBV5-6, the J call TRBJ2-2; the D is unclear. The CDR3 has 13 amino acids. With 7 bases removed from V and 0 bases from J, the gap between germline ends came to 7 bases. Germline values: CDR1 SGHDT, CDR2 YYEEEE. CDR3 DNA: TGTGCCAGCCTATTGACGAACACCGGGGAGCTGTTTTTT. Amino acids: CASLLTNTGELFF.

The chain employs TRBV30 and TRBJ1-4; no clear D. This CDR3 is built from 14 residues. The germline V gene has CDR1 GTSNPN and CDR2 SVGIG (reference sequence). Trimming stripped 0 bases from V and 8 bases from J, with 13 bases between. This chain's CDR3 is CAWSVRLIDEKLFF. CDR3 sequence (DNA): TGTGCCTGGAGTGTTCGTCTAATTGACGAAAAACTGTTTTTT.

The V and J genes are TRBV19 and TRBJ1-1; tentative D call: TRBD1 (6 bases). Deletions cut 8 bases from V and 1 base from J, with 11 bases between. The germline V gene has CDR1 LNHDA and CDR2 SQIVND (reference sequence). CDR3 length equals 13 residues. The CDR3 bases are TGTGCCAGTGGCTCGACAGGGAACACTGAAGCTTTCTTT. It codes for CASGSTGNTEAFF.

The chain uses TRBV29-1 and TRBJ1-2; D is unresolved. This CDR3 has 13 residues. The V and J ends lost 2 bases and 4 bases respectively, with 11 bases between them. The germline gives CDR1 SQVTM, CDR2 ANQGSEA. The CDR3 nucleotides are TGCAGCGTTGAATCCGGGAAACTCTATGGCTACACCTTC. Translating gives CSVESGKLYGYTF. The full variable domain, with the rest looked up from reference TRBV29-1 and TRBJ1-2, is SAVISQKPSRDICQRGTSLTIQCQVDSQVTMMFWYRQQPGQSLTLIATANQGSEATYESGFVIDKFPISRPNLTFSTLTVSNMSPEDSSIYLCSVESGKLYGYTFGSGTRLTVV.

V usage is TRBV6-1 and J usage is TRBJ1-5; a weak D match, TRBD1 (6 bases). The V and J ends lost 1 base and 7 bases respectively, with 20 bases between them. Per germline, CDR1 MNHNS and CDR2 SASEGT. The CDR3 is made up of 17 amino acids. This chain's CDR3 is CASSEGKARGIRQPQHF. The CDR3 nucleotides read TGTGCCAGCAGTGAAGGGAAGGCGAGGGGGATTAGGCAGCCCCAGCATTTT.

J is TRBJ1-1 and V is TRBV7-9, with TRBD1 matching over 7 bases. The CDR3 has 14 amino acids. Germline V gene sequence: CDR1 SEHNR, CDR2 FQNEAQ (reference sequence). Trimming took 1 base from V and 11 from J; bases not matched to a gene: 10. CDR3 sequence (DNA): TGTGCCAGCAGCTTAGAAGACAGGGTGAGTGGGGCTTTCTTT. Amino acid sequence: CASSLEDRVSGAFF.

J is TRBJ2-3 and V is TRBV27; 8 bases line up with TRBD2. The germline gives CDR1 MNHEY, CDR2 SMNVEV (reference sequence). V dropped 5 bases and J dropped 1; count of bases not matched to a gene: 2. The CDR3 loop spans 14 amino acids. The CDR3 loop is CASSLTSGTDTQYF. CDR3 DNA sequence: TGTGCCAGCAGTCTGACTAGCGGCACAGATACGCAGTATTTT.

The chain combines TRBV3-1 (or the pseudogene TRBV3-2) with TRBJ1-3, with D maybe TRBD1 (5 bases). CDR1 LGHDT and CDR2 YNNKEL come from the germline V gene (reference sequence). This CDR3 region has 15 residues. Deletions cut 3 bases from V and 0 bases from J, with 9 bases between. In DNA, the CDR3 is TGTGCCAGCAGCCACCGGGACGGCTCTGGAAACACCATATATTTT. This codes for CASSHRDGSGNTIYF.

This rearrangement joins TRBV6-6 to TRBJ2-6; 10 bases agree with TRBD1. This CDR3 has 15 amino acids. Germline V gene lookup returns CDR1 MNHNY and CDR2 SVGAGI (reference sequence). The CDR3 DNA is TGTGTGACCGGGACAGGGGTAACTGGGGCCAACGTCCTGACTTTC. Its translation: CVTGTGVTGANVLTF.

The chain recombines TRBV7-2 with TRBJ1-3, with D maybe TRBD1 (5 bases). CDR3 length: 16 amino acids. V was trimmed by 2 bases and J by 3 bases, leaving 14 bases between them. Germline assignment: CDR1 SGHTA and CDR2 FQGNSA. The CDR3 DNA sequence: TGTGCCAGCAGCTTATACGTAGACAGTTATGGAAACACCATATATTTT. It is translated as CASSLYVDSYGNTIYF. Full variable domain (rest looked up from reference TRBV7-2 and TRBJ1-3): GAGVSQSPSNKVTEKGKDVELRCDPISGHTALYWYRQSLGQGLEFLIYFQGNSAPDKSGLPSDRFSAERTGGSVSTLTIQRTQQEDSAVYLCASSLYVDSYGNTIYFGEGSWLTVV.

This rearrangement joins TRBV6-5 to TRBJ2-7; a possible D gene is TRBD1 (6 bases). The V and J ends lost 7 bases and 1 base respectively, with 11 bases between them. The germline CDR1 and CDR2 sequences are MNHEY and SVGAGI. The CDR3 runs 13 residues. The CDR3 reads CASTRQASYEQYF. The CDR3 nucleotides read TGTGCCAGCACCCGACAGGCGTCCTACGAGCAGTACTTC.

CDR3 DNA sequence: TGTGCCAGTAAGAACCAGGGTCACAATGAGCAGTTCTTC. It specifies CASKNQGHNEQFF. The chain employs TRBV19 and TRBJ2-1, with D tentatively TRBD1 (5 bases). Germline V lookup: CDR1 LNHDA, CDR2 SQIVND (reference sequence). Trimming removed 7 bases at V and 5 bases at J, with 12 bases between. The CDR3 consists of 13 residues.

The rearrangement uses TRBV7-9 and TRBJ1-5; a possible D gene is TRBD1 (5 bases). Trimming left V 0 bases short and J 7 bases short, with 13 bases between. Germline CDR1 reads SEHNR; CDR2 reads FQNEAQ (reference sequence). This CDR3 has 15 residues. The CDR3 DNA reads as TGTGCCAGCAGCTTAGCTGCAGGGTTGGAGCAGCCCCAGCATTTT. Its translation is CASSLAAGLEQPQHF. Using reference TRBV7-9 and TRBJ1-5 for the parts outside the CDR3, the full variable domain is DTGVSQNPRHKITKRGQNVTFRCDPISEHNRLYWYRQTLGQGPEFLTYFQNEAQLEKSRLLSDRFSAERPKGSFSTLEIQRTEQGDSAMYLCASSLAAGLEQPQHFGDGTRLSIL.

The chain uses TRBV9 and TRBJ1-3, with D uncertain. V was trimmed by 0 bases and J by 7 bases, leaving 8 bases between them. The CDR3 is 13 amino acids. CDR1 is SGDLS and CDR2 is YYNGEE in the germline V gene. This CDR3 is CASSVAPVNTIYF. The CDR3 coding sequence is TGTGCCAGCAGCGTAGCACCGGTGAACACCATATATTTT.

The chain couples TRBV5-1 to TRBJ1-6; 7 bases match TRBD1. The CDR3 contains 15 residues. The V and J ends lost 7 bases and 0 bases, in that order; junction bases with no gene match: 4. The germline gives CDR1 SGHRS, CDR2 YFSETQ. The CDR3 sequence: CASHRDSSYNSPLHF. DNA of the CDR3: TGCGCCAGCCACCGGGACAGCTCCTATAATTCACCCCTCCACTTT.

The gene calls are TRBV12-3 or TRBV12-4 and TRBJ1-1; possible D gene TRBD1, 6 bases. The V and J ends lost 6 bases and 5 bases respectively, with 13 bases between them. The CDR3 loop spans 13 amino acids. CDR3 in amino acids: CASSPRTGTEAFF. CDR3 bases: TGTGCCAGCAGCCCGAGAACAGGGACTGAAGCTTTCTTT.

The chain recombines TRBV4-1 with TRBJ1-5; D remains ambiguous. The germline gives CDR1 MGHRA, CDR2 YSYEKL. CDR3 size: 17 residues. V dropped 6 bases and J dropped 0 bases, with 18 bases sitting between them. CDR3 nucleotide sequence: TGCGCCAGCAGTACTTTTTTCGTGGGGTATAGCAATCAGCCCCAGCATTTT. Protein product: CASSTFFVGYSNQPQHF.

The rearrangement uses TRBV6-2 or TRBV6-3 and TRBJ2-1, with D perhaps matching TRBD2 (6 bases). The V end was cut by 0 bases, the J end by 3 bases, with 6 bases between. Germline CDR1 is MNHEY and CDR2 is SVGEGT. The CDR3 runs to 14 residues. CDR3 in DNA: TGTGCCAGCAGTTACTCGACTAGCTACAATGAGCAGTTCTTC. This translates into CASSYSTSYNEQFF.

This chain joins TRBV2 and TRBJ1-4; TRBD1 might be the D (6 bases). Trimming took off 7 bases at V and 5 bases at J, with 11 bases between the two ends. Germline V gives CDR1 SNHLY, CDR2 FYNNEI. This CDR3 has 13 residues. CDR3 loop: CASNRGRNEKLFF. CDR3 DNA sequence: TGTGCCAGCAATCGGGGGCGAAATGAAAAACTGTTTTTT.

This clone has just one count. The gene calls are TRBV9 and TRBJ2-5; D is possibly TRBD2 (5 bases). V gave up 1 base and J gave up 0 bases, with 10 bases separating them. The CDR3 contains 15 residues. Looked up from germline, CDR1 is SGDLS and CDR2 is YYNGEE. CDR3 DNA: TGTGCCAGCAGCGTATCAACTAGGTACCAAGAGACCCAGTACTTC. The encoded protein is CASSVSTRYQETQYF.

V and J are TRBV5-4 and TRBJ1-2, with 8 bases fitting TRBD1. Trimming cost V 4 bases and J 4 bases; bases outside gene matches: 9. Per the germline V gene, CDR1 is SGHNT and CDR2 is YYREEE (reference sequence). The CDR3 totals 15 residues. Here the CDR3 reads CASSGFGDRGYGYTF. The DNA for the CDR3 is TGTGCCAGCAGCGGCTTCGGAGACAGGGGCTATGGCTACACCTTC.

This chain joins TRBV3-1 (or the pseudogene TRBV3-2) and TRBJ2-5; tentatively, D is TRBD2 (5 bases). The CDR3 extends over 15 amino acids. V gave up 0 bases and J gave up 1 base, with 9 bases separating them. The germline CDR1 and CDR2 sequences are LGHDT and YNNKEL (reference sequence). The CDR3 DNA sequence: TGTGCCAGCAGCCAAGATCTCCGGGGCCAAGAGACCCAGTACTTC. It translates to CASSQDLRGQETQYF.

The chain is built from TRBV1 and TRBJ2-7; the table assigns TRBD1, which was not confirmed against the DNA. TRBV1 constitutes a pseudogene. The CDR3 contains 16 residues. The CDR3 reads CTSSQEGGRPSYEQYF. The DNA of the CDR3 is TGCACCAGCAGCCAAGAAGGGGGTAGGCCATCCTACGAGCAGTACTTC.

The chain uses TRBV11-2 and TRBJ1-6, with unresolved D. The germline gives CDR1 SGHAT, CDR2 FQNNGV. The CDR3 runs to 14 residues. Trimming shortened V by 6 bases and J by 9 bases, and 15 bases separated the two germline ends. The CDR3 here is CASRSRAGISPLHF. The CDR3 DNA follows: TGTGCCAGCAGATCCCGGGCGGGGATTTCACCCCTCCACTTT.

The gene calls are TRBV24-1 and TRBJ2-2, with D possibly matching TRBD1 (6 bases). V dropped 7 bases and J dropped 4 bases, with 9 bases sitting between them. Germline CDR1 reads KGHDR; CDR2 reads SFDVKD. The CDR3 consists of 13 residues. The CDR3 coding sequence is TGTGCCACCAGCCCACAGGGCACCGGGGAGCTGTTTTTT. It translates to CATSPQGTGELFF.

The rearrangement links TRBV5-3 to TRBJ2-7, with 14 bases aligning to TRBD2. TRBV5-3 has ORF status, its function being uncertain. V shed 1 base and J 4 bases; nucleotides not matched to a gene: 4. This CDR3 has 16 residues. CDR3 amino acids: CARSLRLAGGPYEQYF. DNA of the CDR3: TGTGCCAGAAGCTTGCGACTAGCGGGGGGGCCTTACGAGCAGTACTTC.